These 4 T cell receptor beta chains were sequenced from one sample in a study of blood T cell repertoires in COVID-19. Measured with immunoSEQ multiplex PCR; TCRdb has only the in-frame clones, and not every one. The profile shows 200,000 to 250,000 clones, 65% to 90% of them singletons. Sequencing was performed on PBMCs or T cells enriched from blood (not recorded which). These TCRs come from a woman aged 50 to 60 with acute COVID-19.

The rearrangement uses TRBV24-1 and TRBJ2-3; weak D call: TRBD2 (6 bases). The CDR3 runs to 12 residues. Trimming left V 5 bases short and J 8 bases short, with 10 bases between. Germline V CDR1 and CDR2: KGHDR, SFDVKD. The CDR3 sequence: CATSGGGSTQYF. The CDR3 nucleotides read TGTGCCACCAGTGGCGGAGGGAGTACGCAGTATTTT.

This rearrangement joins TRBV6-5 to TRBJ1-1; TRBD1 agrees at 10 bases. The junction had 6 bases not matched to a gene; V was cut back by 6 bases and J by 5 bases. The CDR3 has 14 residues. Germline V gene sequence: CDR1 MNHEY, CDR2 SVGAGI. CDR3 sequence reads: CASRYPGQGTEAFF. The CDR3 DNA follows: TGTGCCAGCAGGTATCCGGGACAGGGGACTGAAGCTTTCTTT.

The chain is built from TRBV5-1 and TRBJ2-7, with TRBD1 identical over 7 bases. Germline V gene lookup returns CDR1 SGHRS and CDR2 YFSETQ. The CDR3 runs 15 residues. V gave up 4 bases and J gave up 2 bases; unmatched junction bases: 9. CDR3 in amino acids: CASSPPGGSTYEQYF. CDR3 coding DNA: TGCGCCAGCAGCCCCCCAGGGGGATCTACCTACGAGCAGTACTTC.

The rearrangement uses TRBV19 and TRBJ1-2; tentatively, D is TRBD1 (6 bases). The germline gives CDR1 LNHDA, CDR2 SQIVND (reference sequence). Trimming shortened V by 5 bases and J by 4 bases, and 11 bases separated the two germline ends. This CDR3 is built from 13 residues. The CDR3 loop is CASSSGQSYGYTF. For the CDR3, the DNA is TGTGCCAGTAGTTCCGGACAGAGCTATGGCTACACCTTC.